This T cell receptor (beta chain) was identified during a study of beta chain features in type 1 diabetes. Study results and limitations: Across all four CD4+ subsets, people with type 1 diabetes showed modestly shorter TCRB CDR3s.

Reverse transcription of all isolated RNA meant that expressed TCRB transcripts were sequenced. Assay: immunoSEQ multiplex PCR; the TCRdb copy retains only in-frame clones and omits some. The sample lists approximately 17,000 clones; 55% to 75% were seen once. This CDR3 contains 16 residues. The ends were cut back, 1 base at V and 1 base at J, with 13 bases in the middle. Germline assignment: CDR1 MGHRA and CDR2 YSYEKL. With respect to this clone: Antigen unknown.

The genes are TRBV4-1 and TRBJ1-2; a weak D match, TRBD1 (6 bases). The source is a man aged 30 to 45 with type 1 diabetes. Sequences were obtained from stem cell memory CD4+ T cells from blood. CDR3 in amino acids: CASSQGWGGYNYGYTF. The CDR3 DNA sequence: TGCGCCAGCAGCCAAGGCTGGGGGGGCTATAACTATGGCTACACCTTC.